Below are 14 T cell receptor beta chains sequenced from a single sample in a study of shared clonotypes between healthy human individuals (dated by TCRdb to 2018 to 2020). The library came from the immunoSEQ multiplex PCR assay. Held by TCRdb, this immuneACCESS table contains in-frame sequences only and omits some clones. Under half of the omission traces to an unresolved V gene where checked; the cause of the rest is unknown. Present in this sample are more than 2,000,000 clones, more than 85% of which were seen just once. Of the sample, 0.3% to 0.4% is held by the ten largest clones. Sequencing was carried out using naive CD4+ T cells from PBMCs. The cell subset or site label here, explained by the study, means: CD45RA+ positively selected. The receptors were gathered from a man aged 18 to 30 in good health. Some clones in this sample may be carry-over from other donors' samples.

The CDR3 sequence: CASSLYGGRISGYTF. The CDR3 DNA reads as TGTGCCAGCAGTTTATATGGCGGCCGTATAAGTGGCTACACCTTC. The rearrangement uses TRBV27 and TRBJ1-2; D unresolved. The CDR3 runs to 15 residues. The germline gives CDR1 MNHEY, CDR2 SMNVEV (reference sequence). Trimming took off 1 base at V and 7 bases at J, with 16 bases between the two ends.

CDR3 sequence: CASSYRRQGGYGYTF. In nucleotides, the CDR3 is TGTGCCAGCAGTTACCGCAGACAGGGTGGTTATGGCTACACCTTC. The chain combines TRBV6-5 with TRBJ1-2; TRBD1 matches at 7 bases. V lost 2 bases to trimming and J lost 5 bases; unmatched junction nucleotides: 8. The CDR3 runs to 15 residues. CDR1 is MNHEY, CDR2 SVGAGI, per germline.

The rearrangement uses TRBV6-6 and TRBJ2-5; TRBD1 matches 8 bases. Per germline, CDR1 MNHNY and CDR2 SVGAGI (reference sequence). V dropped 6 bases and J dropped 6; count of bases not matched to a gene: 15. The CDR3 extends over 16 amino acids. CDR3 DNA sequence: TGTGCCAGCAGATACCCGGGACAGGCAGTAGGAAAGACCCAGTACTTC. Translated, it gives CASRYPGQAVGKTQYF.

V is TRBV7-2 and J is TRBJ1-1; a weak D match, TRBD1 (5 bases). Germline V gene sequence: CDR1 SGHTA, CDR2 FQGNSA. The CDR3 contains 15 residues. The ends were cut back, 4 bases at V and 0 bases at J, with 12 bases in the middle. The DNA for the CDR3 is TGTGCCAGCAGCTCAATCGGGGGGGTGAACACTGAAGCTTTCTTT. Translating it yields CASSSIGGVNTEAFF.

The CDR3 spells CASSLAGGISGEQFF. Written as DNA, the CDR3 is TGCGCCAGCAGCTTGGCCGGCGGGATTTCTGGTGAGCAGTTCTTC. The chain joins TRBV5-1 to TRBJ2-1; TRBD2 is a possible D gene (6 bases). CDR1 is SGHRS and CDR2 is YFSETQ in the germline V gene. The CDR3 is 15 residues long. V lost 0 bases to trimming and J lost 9 bases, with 16 bases between them.

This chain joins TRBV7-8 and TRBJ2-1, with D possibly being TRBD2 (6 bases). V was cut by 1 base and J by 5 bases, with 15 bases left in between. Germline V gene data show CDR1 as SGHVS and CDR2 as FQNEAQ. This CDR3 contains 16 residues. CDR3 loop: CASSLDRGTTNNEQFF. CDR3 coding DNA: TGTGCCAGCAGCTTAGATCGCGGGACCACGAACAATGAGCAGTTCTTC.

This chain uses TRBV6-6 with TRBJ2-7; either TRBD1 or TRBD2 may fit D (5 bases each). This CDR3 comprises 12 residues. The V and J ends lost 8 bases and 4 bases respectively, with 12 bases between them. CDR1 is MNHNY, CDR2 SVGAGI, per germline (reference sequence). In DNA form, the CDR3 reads TGTGCCAGCTCGGGACCGACTTACGAGCAGTACTTC. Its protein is CASSGPTYEQYF.

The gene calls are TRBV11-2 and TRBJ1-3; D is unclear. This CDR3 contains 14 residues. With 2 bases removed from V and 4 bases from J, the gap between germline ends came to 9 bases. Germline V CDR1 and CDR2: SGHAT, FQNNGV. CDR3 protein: CASSLKGPGNTIYF. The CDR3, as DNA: TGTGCCAGCAGCTTAAAGGGCCCAGGAAACACCATATATTTT.

CDR3 loop: CASSLTASGANVLTF. The CDR3 coding sequence is TGTGCCAGCAGTTTGACAGCCTCTGGGGCCAACGTCCTGACTTTC. This chain uses TRBV28 with TRBJ2-6, with D tentatively TRBD1 (5 bases). The V gene's germline CDR1 is MDHEN and CDR2 SYDVKM. The V and J ends lost 3 bases and 0 bases respectively, with 6 bases between them. The CDR3 covers 15 residues.

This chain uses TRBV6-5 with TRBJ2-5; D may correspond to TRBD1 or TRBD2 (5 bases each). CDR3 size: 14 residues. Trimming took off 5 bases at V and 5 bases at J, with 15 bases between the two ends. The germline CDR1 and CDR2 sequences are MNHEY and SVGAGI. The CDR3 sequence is CASSRTTRGETQYF. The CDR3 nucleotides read TGTGCCAGCAGTCGGACAACCCGAGGGGAGACCCAGTACTTC.

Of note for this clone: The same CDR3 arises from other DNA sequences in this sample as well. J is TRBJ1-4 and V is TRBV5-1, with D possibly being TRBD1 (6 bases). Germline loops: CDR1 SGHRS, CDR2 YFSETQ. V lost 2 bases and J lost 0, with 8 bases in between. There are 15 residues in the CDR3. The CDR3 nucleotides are TGCGCCAGCAGCTTAGGGGGGGCAACTAATGAAAAACTGTTTTTT. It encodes CASSLGGATNEKLFF.

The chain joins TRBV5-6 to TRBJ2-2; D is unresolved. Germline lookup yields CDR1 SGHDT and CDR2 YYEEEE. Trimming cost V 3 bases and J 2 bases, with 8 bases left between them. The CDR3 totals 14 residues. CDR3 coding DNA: TGTGCCAGCAGCTCCAGACTTAACACCGGGGAGCTGTTTTTT. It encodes CASSSRLNTGELFF.

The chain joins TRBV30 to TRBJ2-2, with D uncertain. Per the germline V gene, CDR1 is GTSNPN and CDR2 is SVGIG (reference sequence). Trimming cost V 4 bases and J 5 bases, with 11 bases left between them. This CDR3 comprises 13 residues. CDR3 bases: TGTGCCTGGACTTTCAGCCTTACCGGGGAGCTGTTTTTT. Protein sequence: CAWTFSLTGELFF.

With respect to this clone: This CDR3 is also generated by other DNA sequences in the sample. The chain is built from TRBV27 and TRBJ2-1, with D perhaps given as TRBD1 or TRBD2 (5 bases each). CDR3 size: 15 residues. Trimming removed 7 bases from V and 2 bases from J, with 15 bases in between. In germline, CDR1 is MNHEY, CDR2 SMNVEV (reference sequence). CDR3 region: CASTRGTGAYNEQFF. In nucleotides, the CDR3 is TGTGCCAGCACCCGAGGGACCGGCGCCTACAATGAGCAGTTCTTC.